The clone carrying this TCR beta chain was seen many times. Antigen specificity is unknown. The sample originates from a study of identical twins. Study-level points and caveats: Fewer insertions were carried by abundant cord blood beta clonotypes, but none was seen in memory repertoires. It was cross-sectional statistical analysis, not following the same donors, that the conclusions relied on.

Template switching introduced a universal primer site, and the cDNA bore unique molecular identifiers. TCRdb processed the 5' RACE reads anew with MiXCR; each CDR3 protein has one entry. The data contain some 710,000 distinct CDR3 sequences, around 6% of them seen just once; the ten biggest clones take up roughly 2%. Specimen: naive T cells sorted from blood. The source of this sequence is a man between 18 and 35 years old in good health.

This CDR3 is CSARPRRSSYNEQFF. The CDR3 region has the DNA TGCAGTGCTAGACCGAGGCGCAGCTCCTACAATGAGCAGTTCTTC. The rearrangement links TRBV20-1 to TRBJ2-1, with D unresolved. The V end was cut by 2 bases, the J end by 0 bases, with 11 bases between. Germline CDR1 is DFQATT and CDR2 is SNEGSKA (reference sequence). This CDR3 has 15 amino acids.